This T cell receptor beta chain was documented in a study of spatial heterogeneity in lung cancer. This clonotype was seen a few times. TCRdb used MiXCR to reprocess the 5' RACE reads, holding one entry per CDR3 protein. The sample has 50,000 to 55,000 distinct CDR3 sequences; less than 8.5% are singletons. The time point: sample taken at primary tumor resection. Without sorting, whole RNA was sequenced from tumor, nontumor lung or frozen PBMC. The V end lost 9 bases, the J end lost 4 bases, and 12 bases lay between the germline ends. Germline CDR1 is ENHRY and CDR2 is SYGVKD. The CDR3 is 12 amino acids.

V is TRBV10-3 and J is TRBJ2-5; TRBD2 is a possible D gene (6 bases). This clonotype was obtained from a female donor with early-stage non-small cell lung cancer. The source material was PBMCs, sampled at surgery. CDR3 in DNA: TGTGCCATAAGACTAGTTTTAGAGACCCAGTACTTC. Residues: CAIRLVLETQYF.